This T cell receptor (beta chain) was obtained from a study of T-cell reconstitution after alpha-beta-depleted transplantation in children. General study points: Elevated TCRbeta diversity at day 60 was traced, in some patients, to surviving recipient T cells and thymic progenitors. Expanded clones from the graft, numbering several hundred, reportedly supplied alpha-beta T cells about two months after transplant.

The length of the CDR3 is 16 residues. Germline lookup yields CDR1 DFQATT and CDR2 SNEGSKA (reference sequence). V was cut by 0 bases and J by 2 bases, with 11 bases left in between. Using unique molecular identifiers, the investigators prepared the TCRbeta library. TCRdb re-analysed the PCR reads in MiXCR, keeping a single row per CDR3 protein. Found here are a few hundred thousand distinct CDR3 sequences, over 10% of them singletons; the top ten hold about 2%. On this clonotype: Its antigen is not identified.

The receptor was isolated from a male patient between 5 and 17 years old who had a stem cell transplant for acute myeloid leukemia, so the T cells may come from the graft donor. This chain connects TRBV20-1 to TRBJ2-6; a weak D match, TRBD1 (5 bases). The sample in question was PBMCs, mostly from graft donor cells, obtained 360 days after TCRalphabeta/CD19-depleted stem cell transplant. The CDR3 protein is CSARDQGRTGANVLTF. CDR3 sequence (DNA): TGCAGTGCTAGAGATCAGGGTCGCACTGGGGCCAACGTCCTGACTTTC.